These T cell receptor beta chains were read from a single sample in a study of T-cell memory formation after mild COVID-19. TCRdb redid the calling of the 5' RACE reads with MiXCR, one entry per CDR3 protein. The sample consists of under 35,000 distinct CDR3 sequences, roughly 7% of them appearing once. Specimen: PBMCs or a T cell subset sorted from them (not recorded which). Receptors originate from an adult woman who had mild COVID-19 (a few samples of this study predate the infection). Cell type and time point are not known. Each CDR3 is given with its conserved first and last residue. The D gene is left open where the match is weak. Rows may omit the clone size; those that give it use once, few, many or a size class.

v_call	d_call	clone_size	j_call	cdr3_aa	cdr3_nt
TRBV9	.	many	TRBJ2-2	CASSARVGAGNTGELFF	TGTGCCAGCAGCGCGCGTGTGGGGGCGGGGAACACCGGGGAGCTGTTTTTT
TRBV28	TRBD2	.	TRBJ2-7	CASSPGTSGSPEQYF	TGTGCCAGCAGCCCGGGGACTAGCGGGAGTCCCGAGCAGTACTTC
TRBV6-4	.	many	TRBJ2-1	CASSDVPLGEQFF	TGTGCCAGCAGTGACGTCCCCTTGGGTGAGCAGTTCTTC
TRBV25-1	.	few	TRBJ2-2	CASSEGDRPNTGELFF	TGTGCCAGCAGTGAAGGTGACAGGCCGAACACCGGGGAGCTGTTTTTT
TRBV6-5	TRBD1	many	TRBJ1-2	CASSYSTAGGSYGYTF	TGTGCCAGCAGTTACTCGACGGCAGGGGGCTCCTATGGCTACACCTTC
TRBV24-1	TRBD2	few	TRBJ2-1	CATSDLPGLVSSYNEQFF	TGTGCCACCAGTGATTTACCGGGACTAGTGAGCTCCTACAATGAGCAGTTCTTC
TRBV3-1	.	many	TRBJ2-2	CASSRTQNTGELFF	TGTGCCAGCAGCCGCACACAGAACACCGGGGAGCTGTTTTTT
TRBV9	.	many	TRBJ2-2	CASSVDTGELFF	TGTGCCAGCAGCGTAGACACCGGGGAGCTGTTTTTT
TRBV7-9	.	many	TRBJ2-3	CASIEHTSRDTQYF	TGTGCCAGCATCGAACATACTAGTCGCGATACGCAGTATTTT
TRBV7-6	.	many	TRBJ2-7	CASSSTGPGQYF	TGTGCCAGCAGCTCGACCGGGCCTGGGCAGTACTTC
TRBV9	.	many	TRBJ2-1	CASSVDSYDNEQFF	TGTGCCAGCAGCGTTGACTCCTACGACAATGAGCAGTTCTTC
TRBV7-9	TRBD1	many	TRBJ1-1	CASSFWTGDTEAFF	TGTGCCAGCAGCTTTTGGACAGGGGACACTGAAGCTTTCTTT
TRBV12-3/TRBV12-4	TRBD2	many	TRBJ2-7	CASSPMGLAYEQYF	TGTGCCAGCAGCCCCATGGGACTAGCCTACGAGCAGTACTTC
TRBV5-1	TRBD1	many	TRBJ1-1	CASSQQGARMNTEAFF	TGCGCCAGCAGTCAACAGGGGGCCCGTATGAACACTGAAGCTTTCTTT
TRBV24-1	TRBD2	many	TRBJ2-2	CATSDLRGLAGGLRNTGELFF	TGTGCCACCAGTGATTTGCGGGGGCTAGCGGGAGGATTACGGAACACCGGGGAGCTGTTTTTT
TRBV2	.	few	TRBJ2-7	CASRVRVYSYEQYF	TGTGCCAGCAGAGTCAGGGTTTACTCCTACGAGCAGTACTTC
TRBV29-1	TRBD2	many	TRBJ2-3	CSGAIAGVTDTQYF	TGCAGCGGGGCTATAGCGGGCGTCACAGATACGCAGTATTTT
TRBV12-3/TRBV12-4	TRBD1	many	TRBJ1-6	CASSGRDRGRGASPLHF	TGTGCCAGCAGTGGCCGGGACAGGGGACGAGGGGCTTCACCCCTCCACTTT
TRBV3-1	TRBD2	many	TRBJ2-2	CASSQAASGVTGELFF	TGTGCCAGCAGCCAAGCAGCTAGCGGGGTGACCGGGGAGCTGTTTTTT
TRBV11-1	.	.	TRBJ2-2	CASSLGGGAVTGELFF	TGTGCCAGCAGCTTAGGCGGGGGCGCGGTCACCGGGGAGCTGTTTTTT
TRBV6-5	.	few	TRBJ2-3	CASSYSNADTQYF	TGTGCCAGCAGTTACTCGAATGCAGATACGCAGTATTTT
TRBV2	.	few	TRBJ1-2	CASRRQVVVHGYTF	TGTGCCAGCAGACGACAGGTAGTAGTGCATGGCTACACCTTC
TRBV5-1	.	many	TRBJ2-1	CASSLGDFNEQFF	TGCGCCAGCAGCTTGGGGGACTTCAATGAGCAGTTCTTC
TRBV10-3	.	many	TRBJ2-2	CAIRGGAGRTRPNTGELFF	TGTGCCATCAGGGGTGGCGCAGGCCGGACCCGACCCAACACCGGGGAGCTGTTTTTT
TRBV30	.	many	TRBJ1-2	CAWRLRDTWDGYTF	TGTGCCTGGAGACTCAGGGATACATGGGATGGCTACACCTTC
TRBV20-1	TRBD2	many	TRBJ2-7	CSARDPSGRAGYEQYF	TGCAGTGCTAGAGACCCTAGCGGGAGGGCCGGGTACGAGCAGTACTTC
TRBV11-3	TRBD1	.	TRBJ2-7	CASLAGTENYEQYF	TGTGCCAGCCTCGCCGGGACAGAAAACTACGAGCAGTACTTC
TRBV29-1	.	many	TRBJ1-2	CSVLWTTADGYTF	TGCAGCGTTTTATGGACAACCGCCGATGGCTACACCTTC
TRBV20-1	.	many	TRBJ2-7	CSARDGYEQYF	TGCAGTGCTCGGGACGGCTACGAGCAGTACTTC
TRBV12-3/TRBV12-4	.	medium-sized	TRBJ2-7	CASSLYGGEQYF	TGTGCCAGCAGTTTATATGGGGGCGAGCAGTACTTC
TRBV12-3/TRBV12-4	TRBD2	many	TRBJ2-3	CASSRSGGSASTDTQYF	TGTGCCAGCAGCCGTAGCGGGGGTAGTGCTAGCACAGATACGCAGTATTTT
TRBV18	TRBD1	many	TRBJ1-1	CASSPPLMTGDTEAFF	TGTGCCAGCTCACCACCCCTCATGACAGGGGATACTGAAGCTTTCTTT
TRBV9	.	many	TRBJ2-2	CASSVTPSTGELFF	TGTGCCAGCAGCGTAACCCCCTCCACCGGGGAGCTGTTTTTT
TRBV6-6	.	many	TRBJ1-6	CASSRQETNSPLHF	TGTGCCAGCAGTCGACAGGAGACAAATTCACCCCTCCACTTT
TRBV18	TRBD1	many	TRBJ1-2	CASSPKGAFDYGYTF	TGTGCCAGCTCACCGAAGGGGGCCTTTGACTATGGCTACACCTTC
TRBV30	.	many	TRBJ1-3	CAWRRRLSGNTIYF	TGTGCCTGGAGAAGAAGGTTATCTGGAAACACCATATATTTT
TRBV20-1	TRBD2	.	TRBJ2-5	CSARDLMTSGVETQYF	TGCAGTGCTAGAGATCTAATGACTAGCGGGGTAGAGACCCAGTACTTC
TRBV25-1	.	many	TRBJ2-7	CASSDGRVSRDPPLHEQYF	TGTGCCAGCAGTGACGGTAGGGTCAGTAGAGACCCACCGCTTCACGAGCAGTACTTC
TRBV7-9	TRBD2	many	TRBJ2-3	CASSPGTSGARTDTQYF	TGTGCCAGCAGCCCTGGGACTAGCGGCGCACGCACAGATACGCAGTATTTT
TRBV19	TRBD2	medium-sized	TRBJ2-3	CASSLGRESDTQYF	TGTGCCAGTAGCCTCGGGCGGGAGTCAGATACGCAGTATTTT
TRBV3-1	.	many	TRBJ2-3	CASSQDWRSRGTTDTQYF	TGTGCCAGCAGCCAAGATTGGAGGTCGCGGGGCACCACAGATACGCAGTATTTT
TRBV10-3	.	many	TRBJ1-1	CAISESIGGTGTEAFF	TGTGCCATCAGTGAGTCGATTGGAGGCACGGGGACTGAAGCTTTCTTT
TRBV7-6	TRBD2	many	TRBJ2-3	CASSLTPRRLAGEDTQYF	TGTGCCAGCAGCTTAACACCAAGGCGACTAGCGGGGGAAGATACGCAGTATTTT
TRBV15	.	many	TRBJ1-5	CATSRGLGDGGNQPQHF	TGTGCCACCAGCAGAGGCTTGGGGGATGGAGGCAATCAGCCCCAGCATTTT
TRBV20-1	.	many	TRBJ1-1	CSARAGRVSTEAFF	TGCAGTGCTAGAGCTGGGAGAGTTAGCACTGAAGCTTTCTTT
TRBV7-6	TRBD2	many	TRBJ2-1	CASSLVSSGGTYNEQFF	TGTGCCAGCAGCTTAGTATCCAGCGGGGGGACCTACAATGAGCAGTTCTTC
TRBV7-9	.	many	TRBJ2-3	CAILLRRGTSTDTQYF	TGTGCCATCCTCTTGAGGCGGGGAACTAGCACAGATACGCAGTATTTT
TRBV6-5	TRBD2	.	TRBJ2-3	CASSPPTSGRTDTQYF	TGTGCCAGCAGCCCACCGACTAGCGGACGCACAGATACGCAGTATTTT
TRBV7-3	.	many	TRBJ2-3	CASSAPGTDTQYF	TGTGCCAGCAGCGCCCCTGGGACAGATACGCAGTATTTT
TRBV27	TRBD1	many	TRBJ2-2	CASGQGRNTGELFF	TGTGCCAGCGGACAGGGGAGGAACACCGGGGAGCTGTTTTTT
TRBV5-6	.	few	TRBJ1-2	CASSLAENYGYTF	TGTGCCAGCAGCTTGGCCGAGAATTATGGCTACACCTTC
TRBV5-1	TRBD2	many	TRBJ2-3	CASSLGLAGGNPFISTDTQYF	TGCGCCAGCAGCTTGGGACTAGCGGGAGGCAACCCTTTCATTAGCACAGATACGCAGTATTTT